The rows below give T cell receptor beta chains drawn from one sample of a study of human T cells and chemical hapten exposure. TCRdb itself ran the RACE reads through MiXCR, one entry per CDR3 protein. The sample comprises nearly 350,000 distinct CDR3 sequences, around 7% of which are singletons, and 8% to 9% rests with the top ten. The sample in question was whole blood, obtained in connection with sensitization to the hapten diphenylcyclopropenone (DPC). The receptors stem from a woman under 30 with alopecia areata. Some clones in this sample may be carry-over from other donors' samples. The CDR3 runs from the conserved cysteine through the conserved F or W. Fields, in order: D gene, J gene, clone size, V gene, CDR3 DNA, CDR3 protein. D genes are given only for firm matches. Rows give clone size only sometimes, using once, few, many, or a class for an expanded clone.

>TRBD1|TRBJ1-1|few|TRBV5-1
TGCGCCAGCAGCTTGGTTCCGGACAGGGTACGTGAAGCTTTCTTT
CASSLVPDRVREAFF
>NA|TRBJ2-4|NA|TRBV12-3/TRBV12-4
TGTGCCAGCAGTTTTGCAGAAAACATTCAGTACTTC
CASSFAENIQYF
>NA|TRBJ1-2|few|TRBV5-6
TGTGCCAGCCCCTGCGCCAACCGTGGCTATGGCTACACCTTC
CASPCANRGYGYTF
>TRBD1|TRBJ1-5|many|TRBV20-1
TGCAGTGCTAGAGGGGGGACAGTTAATCAGCCCCAGCATTTT
CSARGGTVNQPQHF
>TRBD1|TRBJ1-1|few|TRBV6-5
TGTGCCAGCAGCCACCGAGACAGGGCGGAGGTGAACACTGAAGCTTTCTTT
CASSHRDRAEVNTEAFF
>NA|TRBJ2-3|many|TRBV4-3
TGCGCCAGCAGCCACGACAGGTTTGGCACAGATACGCAGTATTTT
CASSHDRFGTDTQYF
>TRBD2|TRBJ2-5|few|TRBV6-5
TGTGCCATACAGGCTAGCGGACGACAAGAGACCCAGTACTTC
CAIQASGRQETQYF
>NA|TRBJ1-1|NA|TRBV20-1
TGCAGTGCTAGAGATTCCGGGAGGACTGAAGCTTTCTTT
CSARDSGRTEAFF
>NA|TRBJ1-5|NA|TRBV4-3
TGCGCCAGCAGCCGAGAAATCAATCAGCCCCAGCATTTT
CASSREINQPQHF
>NA|TRBJ2-5|few|TRBV5-1
TGCGCCAGCAGCTTGGGGGACCCCAGTCCCGAGACCCAGTACTTC
CASSLGDPSPETQYF
>NA|TRBJ2-5|few|TRBV9
TGTGCCAGCACCCCAGGTGGGGGACAACAAGAGACCCAGTACTTC
CASTPGGGQQETQYF
>NA|TRBJ1-2|NA|TRBV5-1
TGCGCCAGCAGCCCAAGCCTCCGGGACTTACACTCGGGCTACACCTTC
CASSPSLRDLHSGYTF
>NA|TRBJ1-6|NA|TRBV4-3
TGCGCCAGCAGCCCCCGGGGGGGTTCTTCACCCCTCCACTTT
CASSPRGGSSPLHF